Below are 30 T cell receptor beta chains sequenced from a single sample in a study of cytomegalovirus exposure and HLA in healthy donors. Both 60 Vbeta primers and 13 Jbeta primers went into the PCR. Libraries were prepared by immunoSEQ multiplex PCR; TCRdb keeps only in-frame clonotypes and omits some of them. The sample comprises some 200,000 clones, roughly 80% of which are singletons, and about 6% rests with the top ten. The sample taken for sequencing was PBMCs. All receptors come from a middle-aged man in good health and CMV-seropositive.

V is TRBV5-4 and J is TRBJ2-7; D gene uncertain. Trimming shortened V by 1 base and J by 6 bases, and 5 bases separated the two germline ends. The CDR3 runs 11 residues. Germline V CDR1 and CDR2: SGHNT, YYREEE (reference sequence). CDR3 amino acids: CASSLFGEQYF. Written as DNA, the CDR3 is TGTGCCAGCAGCTTGTTCGGCGAGCAGTACTTC.

V and J are TRBV7-9 and TRBJ1-2; D gene uncertain. The V end lost 3 bases, the J end lost 0 bases, and 8 bases lay between the germline ends. The CDR3 extends over 14 amino acids. The germline gives CDR1 SEHNR, CDR2 FQNEAQ (reference sequence). CDR3 sequence: CASSFIAANYGYTF. Written as DNA, the CDR3 is TGTGCCAGCAGCTTTATAGCAGCTAACTATGGCTACACCTTC. The full variable domain, completed using reference TRBV7-9 and TRBJ1-2, is DTGVSQNPRHKITKRGQNVTFRCDPISEHNRLYWYRQTLGQGPEFLTYFQNEAQLEKSRLLSDRFSAERPKGSFSTLEIQRTEQGDSAMYLCASSFIAANYGYTFGSGTRLTVV.

The J gene is TRBJ1-4, the V gene TRBV4-3; a possible D gene is TRBD1 (5 bases). Looked up from germline, CDR1 is LGHNA and CDR2 is YSLEER. V was cut by 0 bases and J by 8 bases, with 13 bases left in between. The CDR3 sequence is 15 residues long. CDR3 bases: TGCGCCAGCAGCCAAGATCTTCAGGGCGCCGAAAAACTGTTTTTT. It codes for CASSQDLQGAEKLFF.

V and J are TRBV14 and TRBJ2-7; perhaps TRBD1 as D (6 bases). The CDR3 is 14 residues long. V was cut by 1 base and J by 4 bases, with 11 bases left in between. Germline V gives CDR1 SGHDN, CDR2 FVKESK. The chain's CDR3 is CASSQGQVAYEQYF. In DNA form, the CDR3 reads TGTGCCAGCAGCCAAGGACAGGTTGCATACGAGCAGTACTTC.

The chain joins TRBV7-9 to TRBJ2-7, with TRBD1 as a possible D gene (5 bases). The CDR3 is 15 amino acids. Trimming removed 0 bases at V and 2 bases at J, with 11 bases between. CDR1 and CDR2 from the germline V gene are SEHNR and FQNEAQ (reference sequence). This CDR3 reads CASSLALGATYEQYF. The CDR3 nucleotides are TGTGCCAGCAGCTTAGCGCTAGGGGCAACCTACGAGCAGTACTTC.

This chain links TRBV18 with TRBJ2-7; 8 nucleotides line up with TRBD1. Per the germline V gene, CDR1 is KGHSH and CDR2 is LQKENI. With V trimmed by 5 bases and J by 3 bases, 9 bases remained unmatched. The CDR3 has 15 amino acids. CDR3 DNA sequence: TGTGCCAGCTCATCGGTCAACAGGGGGGTCTACGAGCAGTACTTC. This sequence encodes CASSSVNRGVYEQYF.

V and J are TRBV19 and TRBJ2-3; 8 nucleotides align to TRBD2. The trim removed 8 bases at V and 2 bases at J, leaving 9 bases unmatched. Germline lookup yields CDR1 LNHDA and CDR2 SQIVND (reference sequence). The CDR3 extends over 15 amino acids. CDR3 region: CASAQLAAITDTQYF. CDR3 coding DNA: TGTGCCAGTGCCCAACTAGCGGCTATCACAGATACGCAGTATTTT.

The rearrangement joins TRBV4-1 to TRBJ2-3; 7 nucleotides match TRBD2. V trimming: 2 bases; J trimming: 1 base; junction bases outside the gene matches: 0. CDR1 and CDR2 (germline): MGHRA, YSYEKL. CDR3 length equals 14 residues. CDR3 sequence: CASSQSGGTDTQYF. The CDR3 DNA sequence: TGCGCCAGCAGCCAAAGCGGGGGCACAGATACGCAGTATTTT.

V gene TRBV28 combines with J gene TRBJ2-3, with 10 bases lining up with TRBD2. Trimming at V came to 6 bases and at J to 1 base, leaving 4 bases not matched to a gene. Per the germline V gene, CDR1 is MDHEN and CDR2 is SYDVKM. CDR3 size: 15 residues. The CDR3 bases are TGTGCCAGCAGCACAGGGACTAGCGGCACAGATACGCAGTATTTT. Translated, it gives CASSTGTSGTDTQYF.

J is TRBJ1-2 and V is TRBV6-1, with unresolved D. CDR1 and CDR2 from the germline V gene are MNHNS and SASEGT. Trimming cost V 2 bases and J 4 bases, with 5 bases left between them. CDR3 length equals 12 residues. CDR3 protein: CASSENLYGYTF. DNA of the CDR3: TGTGCCAGCAGTGAAAATCTCTATGGCTACACCTTC.

The rearrangement joins TRBV9 to TRBJ1-3; D ambiguous. Germline lookup yields CDR1 SGDLS and CDR2 YYNGEE. The V end was cut by 0 bases, the J end by 0 bases, with 10 bases between. The CDR3 covers 16 residues. The CDR3 loop reads CASSVAPGSSGNTIYF. As DNA, the CDR3 is TGTGCCAGCAGCGTAGCCCCGGGGAGCTCTGGAAACACCATATATTTT.

The genes are TRBV19 and TRBJ1-5; 7 bases line up with TRBD1. This CDR3 is 16 amino acids long. Looked up from germline, CDR1 is LNHDA and CDR2 is SQIVND (reference sequence). Trimming took 6 bases from V and 1 from J; bases not matched to a gene: 9. The CDR3 spells CASSSTGVRSNQPQHF. CDR3 DNA: TGTGCCAGTAGCTCAACAGGGGTAAGGAGCAATCAGCCCCAGCATTTT. The variable domain in full, with the rest retrieved from reference TRBV19 and TRBJ1-5, is DGGITQSPKYLFRKEGQNVTLSCEQNLNHDAMYWYRQDPGQGLRLIYYSQIVNDFQKGDIAEGYSVSREKKESFPLTVTSAQKNPTAFYLCASSSTGVRSNQPQHFGDGTRLSIL.

This chain uses TRBV7-3 with TRBJ2-3; TRBD1 might be the D (6 bases). The V end lost 5 bases, the J end lost 2 bases, and 14 bases lay between the germline ends. Per the germline V gene, CDR1 is SGHTA and CDR2 is FQGTGA. The CDR3 is 15 amino acids. The chain's CDR3 is CASSNRVGHTDTQYF. The CDR3 nucleotides are TGTGCCAGCAGCAACAGGGTGGGACACACAGATACGCAGTATTTT.

The chain links TRBV7-8 to TRBJ2-7, with D tentatively TRBD1 (5 bases). Trimming removed 2 bases at V and 0 bases at J, with 8 bases between. Looked up from germline, CDR1 is SGHVS and CDR2 is FQNEAQ. CDR3 size: 14 residues. The chain's CDR3 is CASSLRQTSYEQYF. The CDR3 DNA is TGTGCCAGCAGCTTAAGACAGACCTCCTACGAGCAGTACTTC.

The chain employs TRBV10-1 and TRBJ2-7, with a tentative D call TRBD1 (6 bases). V lost 0 bases, J lost 3 bases, and 9 bases lay in between. This CDR3 region has 14 residues. CDR1 and CDR2 from the germline V gene are WNHNN and SYGVQD (reference sequence). The CDR3 protein is CASSESGHFYEQYF. The CDR3 DNA reads as TGCGCCAGCAGTGAGTCGGGACACTTCTACGAGCAGTACTTC.

This chain's CDR3 is CASSLGGGGYQETQYF. Written as DNA, the CDR3 is TGCGCCAGCAGCTTGGGCGGCGGGGGTTATCAAGAGACCCAGTACTTC. The chain is built from TRBV5-1 and TRBJ2-5; 7 bases agree with TRBD2. V lost 0 bases, J lost 2 bases, and 7 bases stayed unmatched. The CDR3 contains 16 residues. Germline CDR1 reads SGHRS; CDR2 reads YFSETQ.

This chain's CDR3 is CASSFGRQGPYNEQFF. In nucleotides, the CDR3 is TGTGCCAGCAGCTTCGGGAGACAGGGCCCCTACAATGAGCAGTTCTTC. The chain uses TRBV7-2 and TRBJ2-1; D is perhaps TRBD1 (7 bases). The germline gives CDR1 SGHTA, CDR2 FQGNSA. Trimming took off 3 bases at V and 2 bases at J, with 14 bases between the two ends. The CDR3 runs to 16 residues.

V usage is TRBV4-2 and J usage is TRBJ2-7, with 8 bases identical to TRBD1. The CDR3 has 15 residues. Per germline, CDR1 LGHNA and CDR2 YNFKEQ. The V and J ends lost 0 bases and 8 bases, in that order; junction bases with no gene match: 9. The CDR3 DNA is TGTGCCAGCAGCCAAGATCCGGGACAGGTGGTTAAGCAGTACTTC. Protein sequence: CASSQDPGQVVKQYF.

The chain carries TRBV4-3 and TRBJ2-7; maybe TRBD2 (7 bases). The CDR3 is 16 amino acids. V gave up 0 bases and J gave up 0 bases, with 12 bases separating them. Germline CDR1 reads LGHNA; CDR2 reads YSLEER. The CDR3 spells CASSQDRGGYSYEQYF. The CDR3, as DNA: TGCGCCAGCAGCCAAGATAGGGGGGGGTACTCCTACGAGCAGTACTTC.

This clone was counted once. V gene TRBV6-5 combines with J gene TRBJ2-3; possible D gene TRBD2, 5 bases. The ends were cut back, 6 bases at V and 0 bases at J, with 13 bases in the middle. CDR3 length: 15 amino acids. CDR1 is MNHEY and CDR2 is SVGAGI in the germline V gene. The CDR3 sequence is CASRSGNPSTDTQYF. In nucleotides, the CDR3 is TGTGCCAGCAGATCGGGGAACCCTAGCACAGATACGCAGTATTTT.

The chain is built from TRBV11-3 and TRBJ2-5, with 11 positions matching TRBD1. Trimming took 5 bases from V and 5 from J; bases not matched to a gene: 4. Germline values: CDR1 SGHNT, CDR2 YENEEA. The CDR3 has 14 residues. CDR3 in DNA: TGTGCCAGCAGCCCTGGGACAGGGGGGGAGACCCAGTACTTC. This encodes CASSPGTGGETQYF.

V gene TRBV28 combines with J gene TRBJ2-5, with 12 bases aligning to TRBD2. CDR3 size: 15 residues. V trimming: 5 bases; J trimming: 5 bases; junction bases outside the gene matches: 6. Germline V gene data show CDR1 as MDHEN and CDR2 as SYDVKM. The CDR3 DNA reads as TGTGCCAGCAGTGGAACCGGGACTAGCGGGGAGACCCAGTACTTC. This sequence encodes CASSGTGTSGETQYF. The full variable domain, in which reference TRBV28 and TRBJ2-5 provide the parts outside the CDR3, is DVKVTQSSRYLVKRTGEKVFLECVQDMDHENMFWYRQDPGLGLRLIYFSYDVKMKEKGDIPEGYSVSREKKERFSLILESASTNQTSMYLCASSGTGTSGETQYFGPGTRLLVL.

The chain has TRBV6-5 and TRBJ1-1; 7 bases match TRBD1. The CDR3 is 14 amino acids. Germline V lookup: CDR1 MNHEY, CDR2 SVGAGI. Trimming cost V 6 bases and J 3 bases; bases outside gene matches: 7. The CDR3 protein is CASRHKGAYTEAFF. CDR3 nucleotides: TGTGCCAGCAGACATAAGGGGGCTTACACTGAAGCTTTCTTT.

This clone appeared a single time. The rearrangement joins TRBV28 to TRBJ1-5, with TRBD1 identical over 9 bases. The ends lost 3 bases at V and 5 bases at J; junction bases unmatched: 11. The CDR3 extends over 17 amino acids. Germline V CDR1 and CDR2: MDHEN, SYDVKM. The DNA of the CDR3 is TGTGCCAGCAGTTTGGTCACCGGGACAGGGCTCGATCAGCCCCAGCATTTT. It codes for CASSLVTGTGLDQPQHF.

J is TRBJ1-1 and V is TRBV7-2; no clear D gene. Germline loops: CDR1 SGHTA, CDR2 FQGNSA. The CDR3 has 15 amino acids. V shed 5 bases and J shed 4 bases, with 17 bases lying between them. The CDR3 DNA sequence: TGTGCCAGCAGCGTCCCGAATCGGGTTTCCACTGAAGCTTTCTTT. Translated: CASSVPNRVSTEAFF.

Only a few counts were recorded for this clone. The CDR3 protein is CASSLYAGKGELFF. Here the CDR3 DNA reads TGTGCCAGCAGCTTATATGCAGGGAAAGGCGAACTGTTTTTT. V is TRBV7-9 and J is TRBJ1-4, with TRBD1 as a possible D gene (5 bases). CDR3 length: 14 amino acids. In germline, CDR1 is SEHNR, CDR2 FQNEAQ (reference sequence). Deletions cut 2 bases from V and 12 bases from J, with 16 bases between.

This clone was detected a few times. The chain employs TRBV18 and TRBJ2-3; 13 nucleotides line up with TRBD2. The CDR3 is 18 residues long. CDR1 and CDR2 from the germline V gene are KGHSH and LQKENI. Trimming took 3 bases from V and 3 from J; bases not matched to a gene: 9. CDR3 loop: CASSPFLLAGGKTDTQYF. As DNA, the CDR3 is TGTGCCAGCTCACCGTTTCTACTAGCGGGGGGGAAAACAGATACGCAGTATTTT.

In its sample, this clone was seen a few times. This chain joins TRBV10-1 and TRBJ2-7; D not certain. The V and J ends lost 8 bases and 0 bases respectively, with 8 bases between them. From germline, CDR1 is WNHNN and CDR2 SYGVQD (reference sequence). There are 12 residues in the CDR3. Here the CDR3 DNA reads TGCGCCAGCCCTTCTAGCTCCTACGAGCAGTACTTC. Translated, it gives CASPSSSYEQYF.

As DNA, the CDR3 is TGTGCCAGCAGCCCCGGGACAGGGGGCAATAGCAATCAGCCCCAGCATTTT. It translates to CASSPGTGGNSNQPQHF. The chain employs TRBV7-9 and TRBJ1-5; 12 bases fit TRBD1. With V trimmed by 5 bases and J by 0 bases, 5 bases remained unmatched. Germline V gene sequence: CDR1 SEHNR, CDR2 FQNEAQ (reference sequence). CDR3 length equals 17 residues.

This clone has just a few counts. This chain links TRBV15 with TRBJ2-7; 9 positions match TRBD1. In germline, CDR1 is LNHNV, CDR2 YYDKDF (reference sequence). This CDR3 contains 15 residues. J was trimmed by 1 base and V by 4 bases; bases with no gene match: 5. The CDR3 bases are TGTGCCACCAGCAAACCGGGACAGGGATCCTACGAGCAGTACTTC. This codes for CATSKPGQGSYEQYF. The whole variable domain, remainder taken from reference TRBV15 and TRBJ2-7, is DAMVIQNPRYQVTQFGKPVTLSCSQTLNHNVMYWYQQKSSQAPKLLFHYYDKDFNNEADTPDNFQSRRPNTSFCFLDIRSPGLGDTAMYLCATSKPGQGSYEQYFGPGTRLTVT.